Presented here are 12 T cell receptor beta chains from one specimen sequenced in a study of OX40 agonist ivuxolimab in advanced cancers. Sequenced by immunoSEQ multiplex PCR; TCRdb stores in-frame clones only, minus some. This table holds roughly 84,000 clones, about 85% found once. Sample: CD4+ or CD8+ T cells sorted from blood, taken in a trial of the OX40 agonist ivuxolimab. Every receptor here comes from an adult with an advanced solid tumor such as melanoma, head and neck, liver or kidney cancer.

The rearrangement joins TRBV7-6 to TRBJ2-5; TRBD1 matches 9 bases. The V gene's germline CDR1 is SGHVS and CDR2 FNYEAQ. After removal of 3 bases from V and 2 bases from J, the junction contained 4 bases not matched to a gene. This CDR3 contains 15 residues. CDR3: CASSLTGGTQETQYF. The CDR3 DNA is TGTGCCAGCAGCTTGACAGGGGGGACACAAGAGACCCAGTACTTC.

The rearrangement links TRBV4-1 to TRBJ2-7; D is unclear. This CDR3 has 14 amino acids. The germline V gene has CDR1 MGHRA and CDR2 YSYEKL. V shed 1 base and J shed 1 base, with 8 bases lying between them. DNA of the CDR3: TGCGCCAGCAGCCAAGTGGGCAGATCCTACGAGCAGTACTTC. Translating it yields CASSQVGRSYEQYF.

Concerning this clone: One end of the junction is discordant with germline, which a read error may explain. V gene TRBV4-1 combines with J gene TRBJ2-5, with D possibly TRBD2 on 5 matching bases. The length of the CDR3 is 15 residues. Germline V gene sequence: CDR1 MGHRA, CDR2 YSYEKL. The CDR3 nucleotides read TGCGCCAGCAGCCAAAGGGCCGGGGTCCAAGGGACCCAGTACTTC. It yields the protein CASSQRAGVQGTQYF.

This chain uses TRBV29-1 with TRBJ1-3; D is perhaps TRBD1 (6 bases). Between the trimmed V and J ends, which lost 7 bases and 7 bases, there was a span of 17 bases. Germline CDR1 is SQVTM and CDR2 is ANQGSEA. The length of the CDR3 is 13 residues. Here the CDR3 DNA reads TGCAGCGCCGGGGACATTGCAGGCAACACCATATATTTT. Translating it yields CSAGDIAGNTIYF.

The chain carries TRBV7-3 and TRBJ2-5, with TRBD2 matching 8 bases. CDR1 is SGHTA and CDR2 is FQGTGA in the germline V gene. With V trimmed by 5 bases and J by 4 bases, 6 bases remained unmatched. This CDR3 is 14 amino acids long. CDR3 in amino acids: CASSVSGRGETQYF. CDR3 nucleotides: TGTGCCAGCAGCGTAAGCGGGAGAGGAGAGACCCAGTACTTC.

The chain joins TRBV30 to TRBJ2-7; D call uncertain. This CDR3 has 11 residues. CDR1 is GTSNPN and CDR2 is SVGIG in the germline V gene (reference sequence). In nucleotides, the CDR3 is TGTGCTGCCTGGGTCATCCCCGAGCAGTACTTC. The encoded protein is CAAWVIPEQYF. The variable domain in full, with the rest retrieved from reference TRBV30 and TRBJ2-7, is SQTIHQWPATLVQPVGSPLSLECTVEGTSNPNLYWYRQAAGRGLQLLFYSVGIGQISSEVPQNLSASRPQDRQFILSSKKLLLSDSGFYLCAAWVIPEQYFGPGTRLTVT.

CDR3 sequence (DNA): TGTGCCAGCGGAAAGTTCGGGGTAAGTGGGGAGCTGTTTTTT. Protein sequence: CASGKFGVSGELFF. The chain recombines TRBV6-4 with TRBJ2-2, with a weak D call TRBD2 (5 bases). This CDR3 has 14 residues. Germline CDR1 is MRHNA and CDR2 is SNTAGT. The V end lost 8 bases, the J end lost 8 bases, and 18 bases lay between the germline ends.

This clone appeared a few times. This chain's CDR3 is CASYASRSTEAFF. In DNA, the CDR3 is TGTGCCAGCTATGCAAGCCGGAGCACTGAAGCTTTCTTT. This chain uses TRBV7-9 with TRBJ1-1; D is unresolved. Trimming stripped 8 bases from V and 4 bases from J, with 14 bases between. Germline lookup yields CDR1 SEHNR and CDR2 FQNEAQ (reference sequence). CDR3 length equals 13 residues.

A few counts support this clone. The rearrangement joins TRBV9 to TRBJ1-5; D is unclear. From germline, CDR1 is SGDLS and CDR2 YYNGEE. Trimming took 1 base from V and 7 from J, leaving 12 bases between them. The CDR3 is made up of 14 amino acids. CDR3 sequence reads: CASSVTPEGQPQHF. The CDR3 region has the DNA TGTGCCAGCAGCGTAACCCCGGAGGGACAGCCCCAGCATTTT.

The chain has TRBV7-3 and TRBJ2-1; D uncertain. Germline CDR1 is SGHTA and CDR2 is FQGTGA. V lost 2 bases and J 0 bases, leaving 11 bases between the germline ends. The CDR3 consists of 16 residues. The CDR3 protein is CASSLYADPSYNEQFF. Here the CDR3 DNA reads TGTGCCAGCAGCTTATACGCCGATCCCTCCTACAATGAGCAGTTCTTC.

The chain has TRBV12-5 and TRBJ2-2; tentatively, D is TRBD1 (6 bases). V shed 7 bases and J shed 0 bases, with 27 bases lying between them. Looked up from germline, CDR1 is LGHNT and CDR2 is FRNRAP. This CDR3 is built from 20 residues. CDR3 nucleotide sequence: TGTGCTAGTGCCCCTTACCGGGTTCTACAGGGCAGCGCGAACACCGGGGAGCTGTTTTTT. This gives the protein CASAPYRVLQGSANTGELFF.

The genes are TRBV18 and TRBJ2-5, with 11 positions matching TRBD2. V lost 0 bases to trimming and J lost 3 bases; unmatched junction nucleotides: 0. This CDR3 has 15 residues. Germline loops: CDR1 KGHSH, CDR2 LQKENI. In DNA, the CDR3 is TGTGCCAGCTCACCACCGGGACTAGCGGAAGAGACCCAGTACTTC. Translating it yields CASSPPGLAEETQYF. The full variable domain, rest sourced from reference TRBV18 and TRBJ2-5, is NAGVMQNPRHLVRRRGQEARLRCSPMKGHSHVYWYRQLPEEGLKFMVYLQKENIIDESGMPKERFSAEFPKEGPSILRIQQVVRGDSAAYFCASSPPGLAEETQYFGPGTRLLVL.